The clone carrying this T cell receptor (beta chain) was picked up many times. The time point is: newly diagnosed GD, antithyroid drugs for less than 3 months. PBMC RNA was the source of the TCR library. This specimen belongs to a study of regulatory T cells in long-lasting Graves disease. Germline assignment: CDR1 GTSNPN and CDR2 SVGIG (reference sequence). CDR3 size: 12 residues. V was trimmed by 4 bases and J by 5 bases, leaving 11 bases between them. The TCR beta library used iRepertoire HTBI primers with Arm-PCR amplification of CDR3. TCRdb reanalysed the multiplex PCR reads using MiXCR and keeps one entry per CDR3 protein. The repertoire includes roughly 380,000 distinct CDR3 sequences, approximately 16% of them detected once, and 25% to 30% sits in the top ten. These data also formed part of another study, on T cells in Graves' hyperthyroidism and ophthalmopathy.

The chain is built from TRBV30 and TRBJ2-5; D is possibly TRBD1 or TRBD2 (5 bases each). The source of this sequence is a man in his forties or fifties with Graves disease. The sequenced sample was peripheral blood mononuclear cells (PBMCs), obtained at new diagnosis, from a patient treated with antithyroid drugs. CDR3 region: CAWTPWGETQYF. The DNA of the CDR3 is TGTGCCTGGACACCATGGGGGGAGACCCAGTACTTC. The entire variable domain, with the rest obtained from reference TRBV30 and TRBJ2-5, is as follows: SQTIHQWPATLVQPVGSPLSLECTVEGTSNPNLYWYRQAAGRGLQLLFYSVGIGQISSEVPQNLSASRPQDRQFILSSKKLLLSDSGFYLCAWTPWGETQYFGPGTRLLVL.